Sequencing of this T cell receptor beta chain was carried out in a study of CD8 T cells in Susac syndrome. V shed 4 bases and J shed 5 bases, with 8 bases lying between them. The CDR3 length is 12 residues. Germline-derived CDR1 and CDR2 are SNHLY and FYNNEI. Random hexamers primed reverse transcription of about 0.45 to 1 ug RNA. It was immunoSEQ multiplex PCR that amplified TCR beta CDR3 across 54 Vbeta and 13 Jbeta. TCRdb passed the immunoSEQ multiplex PCR reads through MiXCR, listing each CDR3 protein once. The data contain 150,000 to 200,000 distinct CDR3 sequences, roughly 94% of them singletons. The study used treatment-naive patients who had stable or active relapsing-remitting disease as multiple sclerosis controls. FACS enriched CD8+ TEMRA cells, while bulk CD8+ and CD4+ were negatively isolated.

This TCR derives from a human donor with multiple sclerosis. Material for sequencing was CD4+ T cells from PBMCs. The rearrangement uses TRBV2 and TRBJ2-5; D remains unclear. This CDR3 reads CASSGLVETQYF. The CDR3 region has the DNA TGTGCCAGCAGTGGACTGGTGGAGACCCAGTACTTC.